The rows below give T cell receptor beta chains drawn from one sample of a study of graft-versus-host responses after intestinal transplantation. These receptors are not linked to any known antigen. Generated by immunoSEQ multiplex PCR, the TCRdb table keeps only in-frame clones and is missing some. This sample has 90,000 to 130,000 clones, with just over 90% found just once. Here the sequenced sample was unstimulated CD8+ T cells sorted from spleen or lymph node cells, taken before intestinal transplant. These receptors came from a human donor who received an intestinal transplant. The CDR3 runs from the conserved cysteine through the conserved F or W. D genes are given only for firm matches. Clone size is shown for a subset of rows, as once, few, many or a class of expanded clone.

.	.	TRBV6-6	TRBJ2-3	CASLPAPRGVDTQYF	TGTGCCAGCCTTCCTGCACCCAGGGGCGTAGATACGCAGTATTTT
TRBD2	.	TRBV4-1	TRBJ2-5	CASSQATSLSQETQYF	TGCGCCAGCAGCCAAGCGACTAGCTTATCACAAGAGACCCAGTACTTC
.	.	TRBV9	TRBJ2-6	CASSDPERGAGANVLTF	TGTGCCAGCAGCGACCCTGAAAGGGGCGCTGGGGCCAACGTCCTGACTTTC
.	.	TRBV19	TRBJ2-7	CASSVGGEQYF	TGTGCCAGTAGCGTTGGTGGGGAGCAGTACTTC
TRBD2	.	TRBV7-9	TRBJ2-1	CASSLATSGRNNEQFF	TGTGCCAGCAGCTTAGCGACTAGCGGGAGAAACAATGAGCAGTTCTTC
.	.	TRBV28	TRBJ2-3	CASSLIVGTDTQYF	TGTGCCAGCAGTTTGATCGTTGGCACAGATACGCAGTATTTT
TRBD1	.	TRBV11-2	TRBJ1-2	CASSSLGGQGGGYTF	TGTGCCAGCAGCTCCCTCGGCGGACAGGGTGGAGGCTACACCTTC
TRBD2	.	TRBV7-7	TRBJ2-1	CASSFTSGRGEQFF	TGTGCTAGCAGCTTTACTAGCGGGAGAGGGGAGCAGTTCTTC
.	few	TRBV5-6	TRBJ2-3	CASSLLTVRTDTQYF	TGTGCCAGCAGCTTGTTGACAGTCCGCACAGATACGCAGTATTTT
TRBD2	.	TRBV28	TRBJ2-3	CASSSGLAGEADTQYF	TGTGCCAGCAGTTCGGGACTAGCGGGAGAGGCAGATACGCAGTATTTT
.	.	TRBV23-1	TRBJ1-2	CASSQSGDTANYGYTF	TGCGCCAGCAGTCAATCTGGCGACACTGCTAACTATGGCTACACCTTC
.	.	TRBV7-9	TRBJ1-4	CASSARDLPGKLFF	TGTGCCAGCAGCGCCCGGGACCTCCCCGGGAAACTGTTTTTT
.	.	TRBV10-3	TRBJ2-2	CAISESAGELFF	TGTGCCATCAGTGAGTCGGCCGGGGAGCTGTTTTTT
TRBD2	.	TRBV28	TRBJ2-7	CASSPGGAGYEQYF	TGTGCCAGCAGCCCGGGAGGGGCGGGTTACGAGCAGTACTTC
TRBD2	.	TRBV7-8	TRBJ2-7	CASSYSGASYEQYF	TGTGCCAGCAGCTATAGCGGGGCATCCTACGAGCAGTACTTC
TRBD1	.	TRBV5-1	TRBJ2-7	CASSPGTGGYEQYF	TGCGCCAGCAGCCCGGGGACAGGGGGCTACGAGCAGTACTTC
TRBD2	.	TRBV25-1	TRBJ2-3	CASSSYGRATDTQYF	TGTGCCAGCAGTAGCTATGGGAGGGCCACAGATACGCAGTATTTT
.	.	TRBV30	TRBJ1-1	CAWSEEVTEAFF	TGTGCCTGGAGTGAGGAGGTCACTGAAGCTTTCTTT
TRBD2	.	TRBV7-9	TRBJ2-1	CASSLGRAGEQFF	TGTGCCAGCAGTTTAGGGAGGGCTGGTGAGCAGTTCTTC